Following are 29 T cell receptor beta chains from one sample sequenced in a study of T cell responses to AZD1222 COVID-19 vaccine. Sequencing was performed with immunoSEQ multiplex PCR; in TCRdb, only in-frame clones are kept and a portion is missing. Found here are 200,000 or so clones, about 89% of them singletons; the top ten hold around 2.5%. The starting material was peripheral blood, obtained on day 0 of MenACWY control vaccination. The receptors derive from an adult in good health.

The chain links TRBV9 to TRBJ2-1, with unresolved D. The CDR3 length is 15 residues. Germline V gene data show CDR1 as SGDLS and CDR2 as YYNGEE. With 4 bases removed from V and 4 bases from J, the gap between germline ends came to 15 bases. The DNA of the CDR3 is TGTGCCAGCAGCCCTCCCTTGGGTGATTACAATGAGCAGTTCTTC. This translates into CASSPPLGDYNEQFF.

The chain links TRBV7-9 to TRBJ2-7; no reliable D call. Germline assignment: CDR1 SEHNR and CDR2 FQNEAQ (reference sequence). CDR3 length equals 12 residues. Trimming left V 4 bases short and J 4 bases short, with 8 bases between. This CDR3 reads CASSSPSYEQYF. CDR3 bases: TGTGCCAGCAGCTCCCCCTCTTACGAGCAGTACTTC. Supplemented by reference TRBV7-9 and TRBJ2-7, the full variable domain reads DTGVSQNPRHKITKRGQNVTFRCDPISEHNRLYWYRQTLGQGPEFLTYFQNEAQLEKSRLLSDRFSAERPKGSFSTLEIQRTEQGDSAMYLCASSSPSYEQYFGPGTRLTVT.

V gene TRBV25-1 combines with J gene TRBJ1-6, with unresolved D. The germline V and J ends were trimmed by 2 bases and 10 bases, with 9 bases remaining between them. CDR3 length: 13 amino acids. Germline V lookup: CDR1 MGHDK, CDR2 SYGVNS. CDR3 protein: CASSEVGGSPLHF. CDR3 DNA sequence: TGTGCCAGCAGTGAAGTAGGAGGCTCACCCCTCCACTTT.

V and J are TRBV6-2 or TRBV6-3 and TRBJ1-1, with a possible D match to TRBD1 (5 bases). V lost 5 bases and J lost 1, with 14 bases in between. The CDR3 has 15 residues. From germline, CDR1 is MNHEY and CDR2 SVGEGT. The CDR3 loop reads CASSRPGLQNTEAFF. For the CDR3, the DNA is TGTGCCAGCAGTCGTCCGGGACTTCAGAACACTGAAGCTTTCTTT.

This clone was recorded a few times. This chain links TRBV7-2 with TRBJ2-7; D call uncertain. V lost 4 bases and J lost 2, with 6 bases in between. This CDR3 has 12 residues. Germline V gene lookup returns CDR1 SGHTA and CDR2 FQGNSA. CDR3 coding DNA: TGTGCCAGCAGCTCCACGGCCTACGAGCAGTACTTC. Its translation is CASSSTAYEQYF.

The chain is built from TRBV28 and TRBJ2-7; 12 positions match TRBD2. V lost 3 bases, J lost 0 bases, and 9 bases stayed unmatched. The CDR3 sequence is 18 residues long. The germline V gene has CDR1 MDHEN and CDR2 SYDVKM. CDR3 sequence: CASSFETSGSRSSYEQYF. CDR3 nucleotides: TGTGCCAGCAGTTTCGAGACTAGCGGGAGTCGCTCCTCCTACGAGCAGTACTTC.

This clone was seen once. CDR3 sequence reads: CASSLTGRTEAFF. The CDR3 DNA reads TGTGCCAGCAGTTTAACAGGGAGGACTGAAGCTTTCTTT. The gene calls are TRBV28 and TRBJ1-1, with TRBD1 as a possible D gene (6 bases). Per the germline V gene, CDR1 is MDHEN and CDR2 is SYDVKM. V was shortened by 2 bases and J by 5 bases, with 9 bases between the two germline ends. The CDR3 runs 13 residues.

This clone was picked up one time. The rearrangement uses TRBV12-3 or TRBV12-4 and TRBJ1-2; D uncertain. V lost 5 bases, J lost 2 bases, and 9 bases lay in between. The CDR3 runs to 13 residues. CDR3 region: CASSSPSNYGYTF. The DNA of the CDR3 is TGTGCCAGCAGTAGTCCTTCCAACTATGGCTACACCTTC.

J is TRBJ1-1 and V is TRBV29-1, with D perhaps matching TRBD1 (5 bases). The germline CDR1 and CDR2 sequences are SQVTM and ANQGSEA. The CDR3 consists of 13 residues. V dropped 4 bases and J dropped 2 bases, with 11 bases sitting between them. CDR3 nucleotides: TGCAGCGTTGTCTGGGGCGTCAACACTGAAGCTTTCTTT. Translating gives CSVVWGVNTEAFF.

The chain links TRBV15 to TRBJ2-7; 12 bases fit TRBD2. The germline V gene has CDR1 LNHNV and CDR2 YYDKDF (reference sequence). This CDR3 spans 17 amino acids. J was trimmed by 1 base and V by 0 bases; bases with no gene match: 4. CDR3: CATSRDRLAGGSYEQYF. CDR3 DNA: TGTGCCACCAGCAGAGATCGGCTAGCGGGAGGGTCCTACGAGCAGTACTTC.

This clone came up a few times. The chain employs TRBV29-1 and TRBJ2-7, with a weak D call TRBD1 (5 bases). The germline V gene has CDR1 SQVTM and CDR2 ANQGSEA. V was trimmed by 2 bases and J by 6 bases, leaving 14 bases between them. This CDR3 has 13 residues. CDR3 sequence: CSVEPEAGLEQYF. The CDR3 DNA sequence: TGCAGCGTTGAACCGGAAGCAGGGCTCGAGCAGTACTTC.

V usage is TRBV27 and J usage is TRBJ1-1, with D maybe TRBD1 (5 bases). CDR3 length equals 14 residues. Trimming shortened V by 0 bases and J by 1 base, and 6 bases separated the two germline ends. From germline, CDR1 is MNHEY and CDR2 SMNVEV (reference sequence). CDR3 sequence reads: CASSLSGANTEAFF. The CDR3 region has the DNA TGTGCCAGCAGTTTATCAGGGGCGAACACTGAAGCTTTCTTT.

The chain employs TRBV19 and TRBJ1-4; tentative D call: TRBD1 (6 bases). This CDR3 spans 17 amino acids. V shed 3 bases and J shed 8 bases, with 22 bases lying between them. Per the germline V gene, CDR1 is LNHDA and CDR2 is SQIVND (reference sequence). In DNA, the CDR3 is TGTGCCAGTAGTATGAGGCACACGGGGGGCCCGGGGGAAAAACTGTTTTTT. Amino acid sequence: CASSMRHTGGPGEKLFF.

The CDR3 is CASITGGLGEQYF. CDR3 bases: TGTGCCAGCATAACGGGGGGGCTCGGTGAGCAGTACTTC. The chain carries TRBV28 and TRBJ2-7; TRBD2 matches 8 bases. From germline, CDR1 is MDHEN and CDR2 SYDVKM. With 7 bases clipped from V and 7 bases from J, the junction kept 9 bases outside the gene matches. The CDR3 has 13 residues.

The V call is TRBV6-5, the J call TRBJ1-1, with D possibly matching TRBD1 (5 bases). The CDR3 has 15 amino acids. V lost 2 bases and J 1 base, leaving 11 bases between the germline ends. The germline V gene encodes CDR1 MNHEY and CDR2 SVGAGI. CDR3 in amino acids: CASSYGGEGNTEAFF. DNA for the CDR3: TGTGCCAGCAGTTACGGGGGGGAAGGGAACACTGAAGCTTTCTTT.

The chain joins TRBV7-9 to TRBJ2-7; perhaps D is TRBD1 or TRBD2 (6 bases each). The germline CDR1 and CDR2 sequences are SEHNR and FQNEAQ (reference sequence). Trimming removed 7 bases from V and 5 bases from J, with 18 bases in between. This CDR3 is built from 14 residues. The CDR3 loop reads CASTLTGARDEQYF. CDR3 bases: TGTGCCAGCACCCTTACGGGGGCGCGTGACGAGCAGTACTTC.

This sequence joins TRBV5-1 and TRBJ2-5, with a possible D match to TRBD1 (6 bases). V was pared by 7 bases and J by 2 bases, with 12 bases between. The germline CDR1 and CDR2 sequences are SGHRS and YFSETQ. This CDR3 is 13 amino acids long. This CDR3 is CASCRDTQETQYF. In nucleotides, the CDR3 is TGCGCCAGCTGCCGGGACACTCAAGAGACCCAGTACTTC.

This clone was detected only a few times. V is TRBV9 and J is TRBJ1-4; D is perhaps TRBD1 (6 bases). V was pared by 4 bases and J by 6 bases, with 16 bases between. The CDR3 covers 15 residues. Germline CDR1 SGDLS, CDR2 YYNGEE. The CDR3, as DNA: TGTGCCAGCAGCTCAGGGGACCTCAGGGATGAAAAACTGTTTTTT. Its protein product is CASSSGDLRDEKLFF.

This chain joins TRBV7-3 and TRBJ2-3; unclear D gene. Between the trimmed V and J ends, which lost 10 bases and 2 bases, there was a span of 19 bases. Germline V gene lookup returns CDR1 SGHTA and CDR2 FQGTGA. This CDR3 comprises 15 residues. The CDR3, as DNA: TGTGCCACTCCCCCGGGTCCCCACTACACAGATACGCAGTATTTT. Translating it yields CATPPGPHYTDTQYF.

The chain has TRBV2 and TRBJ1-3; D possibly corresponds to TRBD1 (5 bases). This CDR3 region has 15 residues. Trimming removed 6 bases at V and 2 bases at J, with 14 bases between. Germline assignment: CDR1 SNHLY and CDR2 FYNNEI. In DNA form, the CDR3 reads TGTGCCAGCAGCTCGGGCCGGGGGACTGGAAACACCATATATTTT. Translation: CASSSGRGTGNTIYF. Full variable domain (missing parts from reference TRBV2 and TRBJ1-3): EPEVTQTPSHQVTQMGQEVILRCVPISNHLYFYWYRQILGQKVEFLVSFYNNEISEKSEIFDDQFSVERPDGSNFTLKIRSTKLEDSAMYFCASSSGRGTGNTIYFGEGSWLTVV.

As DNA, the CDR3 is TGTGCCAGCACCTGGGACACTTACAATGAGCAGTTCTTC. This gives the protein CASTWDTYNEQFF. The rearrangement joins TRBV5-4 to TRBJ2-1; D perhaps matches TRBD1 (6 bases). The ends were cut back, 6 bases at V and 4 bases at J, with 11 bases in the middle. This CDR3 has 13 residues. Per germline, CDR1 SGHNT and CDR2 YYREEE (reference sequence).

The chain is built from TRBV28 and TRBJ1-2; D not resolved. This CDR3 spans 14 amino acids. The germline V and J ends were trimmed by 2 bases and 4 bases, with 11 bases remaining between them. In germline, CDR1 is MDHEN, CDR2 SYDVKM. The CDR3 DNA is TGTGCCAGCAGTTTAAATGTAGGCCTCTATGGCTACACCTTC. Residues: CASSLNVGLYGYTF.

The CDR3, as DNA: TGTGCCAGCAGTCCCGGGACAGGGGTGTATCAGCCCCAGCATTTT. Its protein is CASSPGTGVYQPQHF. The chain couples TRBV28 to TRBJ1-5; 10 nucleotides align to TRBD1. V shed 5 bases and J 5 bases; nucleotides not matched to a gene: 6. CDR1 and CDR2 (germline): MDHEN, SYDVKM. The CDR3 spans 15 residues.

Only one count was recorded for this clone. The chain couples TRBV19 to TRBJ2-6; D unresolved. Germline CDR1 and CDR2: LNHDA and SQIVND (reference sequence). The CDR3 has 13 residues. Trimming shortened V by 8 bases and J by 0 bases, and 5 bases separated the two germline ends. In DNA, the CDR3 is TGTGCCAGTGTTTCCTCTGGGGCCAACGTCCTGACTTTC. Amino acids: CASVSSGANVLTF.

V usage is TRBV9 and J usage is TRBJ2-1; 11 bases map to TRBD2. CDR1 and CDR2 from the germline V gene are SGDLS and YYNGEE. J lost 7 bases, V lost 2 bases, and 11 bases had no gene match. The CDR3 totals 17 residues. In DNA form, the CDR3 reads TGTGCCAGCAGCGTTAGCCTAGCGGGAGGAGAGGGAAATGAGCAGTTCTTC. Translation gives CASSVSLAGGEGNEQFF.

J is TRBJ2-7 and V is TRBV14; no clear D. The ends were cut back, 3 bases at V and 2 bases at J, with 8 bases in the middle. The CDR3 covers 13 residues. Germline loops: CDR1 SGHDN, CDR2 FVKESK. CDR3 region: CASSQPGPYEQYF. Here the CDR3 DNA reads TGTGCCAGCAGCCAGCCTGGGCCCTACGAGCAGTACTTC.

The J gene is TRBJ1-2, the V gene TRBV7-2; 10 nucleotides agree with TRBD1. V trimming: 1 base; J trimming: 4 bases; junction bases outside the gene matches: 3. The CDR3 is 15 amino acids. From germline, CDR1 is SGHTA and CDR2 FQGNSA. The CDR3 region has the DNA TGTGCCAGCAGCTTAGGGACAGGGGGGACCTATGGCTACACCTTC. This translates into CASSLGTGGTYGYTF.

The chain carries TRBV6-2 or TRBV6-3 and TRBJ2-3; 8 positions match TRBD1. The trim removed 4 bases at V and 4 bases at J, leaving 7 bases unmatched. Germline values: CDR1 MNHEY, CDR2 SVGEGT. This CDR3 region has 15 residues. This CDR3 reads CASSSGQGSADTQYF. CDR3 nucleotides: TGTGCCAGCAGTTCCGGACAGGGAAGCGCAGATACGCAGTATTTT.

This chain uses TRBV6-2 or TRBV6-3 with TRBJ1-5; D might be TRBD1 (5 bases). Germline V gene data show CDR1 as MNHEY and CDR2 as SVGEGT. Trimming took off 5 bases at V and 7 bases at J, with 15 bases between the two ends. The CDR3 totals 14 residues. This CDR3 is CASSPSGGRQPQHF. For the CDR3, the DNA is TGTGCCAGCAGTCCCTCGGGGGGGAGACAGCCCCAGCATTTT.